This T cell receptor (beta chain) was captured in a study of control samples from healthy donors and cancer patients. Some clones are missing from TCRdb's copy, which holds only in-frame ones; the method was immunoSEQ multiplex PCR. The sample carries more than 95,000 clones, 85% to 95% recorded once. Sequenced sample: blood. This clonotype was obtained from a man between 18 and 29 years old in good health.

This CDR3 is CASSPQAEGTEAFF. CDR3 sequence (DNA): TGTGCCAGCAGCCCCCAGGCTGAGGGCACTGAAGCTTTCTTT. The rearrangement links TRBV11-2 to TRBJ1-1; no definite D call. The V end lost 5 bases, the J end lost 4 bases, and 14 bases lay between the germline ends. This CDR3 has 14 residues. Germline V gene sequence: CDR1 SGHAT, CDR2 FQNNGV.